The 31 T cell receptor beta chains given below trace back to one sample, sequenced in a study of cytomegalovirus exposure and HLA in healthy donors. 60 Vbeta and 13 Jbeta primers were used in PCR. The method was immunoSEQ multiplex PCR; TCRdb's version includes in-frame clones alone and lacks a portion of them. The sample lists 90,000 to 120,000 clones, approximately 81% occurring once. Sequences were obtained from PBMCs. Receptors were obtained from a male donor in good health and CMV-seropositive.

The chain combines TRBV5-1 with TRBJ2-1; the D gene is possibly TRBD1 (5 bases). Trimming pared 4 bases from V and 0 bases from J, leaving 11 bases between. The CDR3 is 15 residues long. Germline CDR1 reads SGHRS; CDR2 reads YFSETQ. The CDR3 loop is CASSRQPSSYNEQFF. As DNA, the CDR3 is TGCGCCAGCAGCCGACAGCCAAGCTCCTACAATGAGCAGTTCTTC.

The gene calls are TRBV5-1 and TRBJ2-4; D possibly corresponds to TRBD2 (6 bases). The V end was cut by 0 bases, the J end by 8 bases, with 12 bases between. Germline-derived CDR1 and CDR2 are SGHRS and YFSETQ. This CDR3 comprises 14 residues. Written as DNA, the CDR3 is TGCGCCAGCAGCTTGGCGTCTCCTAGCGACATTCAGTACTTC. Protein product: CASSLASPSDIQYF.

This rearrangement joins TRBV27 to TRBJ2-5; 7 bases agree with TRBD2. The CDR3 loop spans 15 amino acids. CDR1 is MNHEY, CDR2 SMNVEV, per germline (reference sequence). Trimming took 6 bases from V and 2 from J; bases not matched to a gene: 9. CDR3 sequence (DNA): TGTGCCAGCAGACCGTTTTGGGGGGGTCAAGAGACCCAGTACTTC. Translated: CASRPFWGGQETQYF.

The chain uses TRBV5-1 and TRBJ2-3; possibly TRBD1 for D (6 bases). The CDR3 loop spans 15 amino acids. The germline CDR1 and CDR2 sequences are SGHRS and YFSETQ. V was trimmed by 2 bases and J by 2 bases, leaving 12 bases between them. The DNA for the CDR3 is TGCGCCAGCAGCTTCGGGACAAATCCCACAGATACGCAGTATTTT. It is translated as CASSFGTNPTDTQYF.

The chain's CDR3 is CASSLIDRAYEQYF. DNA for the CDR3: TGTGCCAGCAGCTTGATAGACAGGGCCTACGAGCAGTACTTC. The genes are TRBV7-2 and TRBJ2-7, with 7 bases that match TRBD1. J was trimmed by 2 bases and V by 3 bases; bases with no gene match: 4. CDR1 is SGHTA and CDR2 is FQGNSA in the germline V gene. The CDR3 spans 14 residues.

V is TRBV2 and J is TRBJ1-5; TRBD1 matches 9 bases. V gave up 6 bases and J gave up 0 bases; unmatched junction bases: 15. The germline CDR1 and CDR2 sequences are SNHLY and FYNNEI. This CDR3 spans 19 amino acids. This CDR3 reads CASRKGGTGYSYSNQPQHF. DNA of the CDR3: TGTGCCAGCAGGAAAGGTGGGACAGGGTACTCTTATAGCAATCAGCCCCAGCATTTT.

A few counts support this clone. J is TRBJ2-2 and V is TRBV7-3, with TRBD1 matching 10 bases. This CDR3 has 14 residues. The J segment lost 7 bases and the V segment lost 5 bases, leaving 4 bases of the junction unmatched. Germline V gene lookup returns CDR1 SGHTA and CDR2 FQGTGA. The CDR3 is CASSRQGADGELFF. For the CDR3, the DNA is TGTGCCAGCAGCAGACAGGGGGCAGACGGGGAGCTGTTTTTT.

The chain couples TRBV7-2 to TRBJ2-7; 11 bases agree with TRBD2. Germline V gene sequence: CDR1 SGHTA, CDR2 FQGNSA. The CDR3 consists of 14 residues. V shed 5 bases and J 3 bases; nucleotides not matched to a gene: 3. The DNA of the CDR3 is TGTGCCAGCAGCAATAGCGGGGGGGGCTACGAGCAGTACTTC. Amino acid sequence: CASSNSGGGYEQYF.

CDR3 in amino acids: CASSQAPLTGGVGTDTQYF. In DNA, the CDR3 is TGCGCCAGCAGCCAAGCCCCTCTGACAGGGGGAGTTGGAACAGATACGCAGTATTTT. The V call is TRBV4-1, the J call TRBJ2-3; 9 bases align to TRBD1. CDR3 length: 19 residues. Germline V lookup: CDR1 MGHRA, CDR2 YSYEKL. With V trimmed by 1 base and J by 3 bases, 14 bases remained unmatched.

CDR3 sequence (DNA): TGTGCCAGCAGCTTCCTGACAGGGGTGTTGAACGAGCAGTACTTC. This sequence encodes CASSFLTGVLNEQYF. The V call is TRBV7-2, the J call TRBJ2-7; 8 bases agree with TRBD1. The CDR3 contains 15 residues. Trimming at V came to 3 bases and at J to 5 bases, leaving 9 bases not matched to a gene. CDR1 is SGHTA and CDR2 is FQGNSA in the germline V gene.

DNA for the CDR3: TGTGCCAGCATCGGGGCCGGGACAGGGCCGATAGGTTATCAGCCCCAGCATTTT. This codes for CASIGAGTGPIGYQPQHF. This chain connects TRBV21-1 to TRBJ1-5; the tabulated D call, TRBD1, remains unverified against the DNA. TRBV21-1 is a documented pseudogene. The CDR3 extends over 18 amino acids.

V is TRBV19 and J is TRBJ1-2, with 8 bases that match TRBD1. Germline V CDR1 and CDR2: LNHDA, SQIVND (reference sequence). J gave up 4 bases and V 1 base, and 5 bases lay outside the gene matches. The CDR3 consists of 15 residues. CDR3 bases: TGTGCCAGTAGTATAGGCCCAGGGGGCGTCTATGGCTACACCTTC. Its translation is CASSIGPGGVYGYTF.

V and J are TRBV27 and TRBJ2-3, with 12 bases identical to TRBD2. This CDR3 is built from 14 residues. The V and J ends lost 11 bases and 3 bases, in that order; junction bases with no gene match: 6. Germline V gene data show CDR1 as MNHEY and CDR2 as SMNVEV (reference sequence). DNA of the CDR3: TGTGCCGTTCGACTAGCGGGGGCGACAGATACGCAGTATTTT. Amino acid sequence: CAVRLAGATDTQYF.

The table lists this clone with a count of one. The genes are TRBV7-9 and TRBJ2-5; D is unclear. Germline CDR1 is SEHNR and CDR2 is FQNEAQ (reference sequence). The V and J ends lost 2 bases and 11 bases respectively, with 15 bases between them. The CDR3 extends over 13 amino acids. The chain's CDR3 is CASSLPFTVEQYF. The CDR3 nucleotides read TGTGCCAGCAGCTTACCGTTTACGGTGGAGCAGTACTTC.

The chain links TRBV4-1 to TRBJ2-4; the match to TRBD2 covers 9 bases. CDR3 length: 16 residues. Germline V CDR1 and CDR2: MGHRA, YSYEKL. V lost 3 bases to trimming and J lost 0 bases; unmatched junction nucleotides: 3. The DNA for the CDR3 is TGCGCCAGCAGCCAGCGGGGGGGTCTAGCCAAAAACATTCAGTACTTC. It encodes CASSQRGGLAKNIQYF.

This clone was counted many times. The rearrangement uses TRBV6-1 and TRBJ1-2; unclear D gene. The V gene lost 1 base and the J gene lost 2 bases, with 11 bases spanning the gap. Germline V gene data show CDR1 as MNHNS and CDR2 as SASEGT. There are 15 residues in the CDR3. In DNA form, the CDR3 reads TGTGCCAGCAGTGAAGGGGCCAGTCTCAACTATGGCTACACCTTC. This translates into CASSEGASLNYGYTF.

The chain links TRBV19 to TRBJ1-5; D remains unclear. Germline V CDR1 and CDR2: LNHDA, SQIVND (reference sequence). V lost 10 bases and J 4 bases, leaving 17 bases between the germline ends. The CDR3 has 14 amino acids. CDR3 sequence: CATIAPEDNQPQHF. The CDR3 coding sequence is TGTGCCACAATAGCGCCAGAAGATAATCAGCCCCAGCATTTT. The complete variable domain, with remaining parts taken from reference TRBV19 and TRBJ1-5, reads DGGITQSPKYLFRKEGQNVTLSCEQNLNHDAMYWYRQDPGQGLRLIYYSQIVNDFQKGDIAEGYSVSREKKESFPLTVTSAQKNPTAFYLCATIAPEDNQPQHFGDGTRLSIL.

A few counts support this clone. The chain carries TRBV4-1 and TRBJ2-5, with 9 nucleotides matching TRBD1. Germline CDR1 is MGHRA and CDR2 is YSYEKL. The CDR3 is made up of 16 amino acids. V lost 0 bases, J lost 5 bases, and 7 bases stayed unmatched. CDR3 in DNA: TGCGCCAGCAGCCAAGATGGAACAGGGGGCGGGGAGACCCAGTACTTC. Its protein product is CASSQDGTGGGETQYF.

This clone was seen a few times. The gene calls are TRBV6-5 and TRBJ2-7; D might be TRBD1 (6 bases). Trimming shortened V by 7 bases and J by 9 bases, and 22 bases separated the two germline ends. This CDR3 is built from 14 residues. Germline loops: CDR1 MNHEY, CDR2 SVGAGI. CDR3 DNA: TGTGCCAGCACCCCAGACAGGCCCCCAAAGGGGCAGTACTTC. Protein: CASTPDRPPKGQYF.

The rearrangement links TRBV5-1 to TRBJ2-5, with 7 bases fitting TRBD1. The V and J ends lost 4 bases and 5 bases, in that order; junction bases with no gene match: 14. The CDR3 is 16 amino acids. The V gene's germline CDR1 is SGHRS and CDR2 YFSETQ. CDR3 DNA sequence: TGCGCCAGCAGCCTCCAAAGGGACAGCTCTTGGGAGACCCAGTACTTC. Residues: CASSLQRDSSWETQYF.

In DNA, the CDR3 is TGTGCCTGGACCGGGGCCGGGACAATCCCTGAAGCTTTCTTT. Amino acids: CAWTGAGTIPEAFF. V gene TRBV30 combines with J gene TRBJ1-1; a weak D match, TRBD1 (6 bases). This CDR3 has 14 amino acids. Germline V gene sequence: CDR1 GTSNPN, CDR2 SVGIG (reference sequence). The V and J ends lost 4 bases and 6 bases respectively, with 18 bases between them.

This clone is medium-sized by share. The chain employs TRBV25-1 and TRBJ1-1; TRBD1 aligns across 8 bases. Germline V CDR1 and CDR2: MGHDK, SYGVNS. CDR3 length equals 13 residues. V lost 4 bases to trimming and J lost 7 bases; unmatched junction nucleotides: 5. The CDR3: CASSVGTGIEAFF. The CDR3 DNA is TGTGCCAGCAGTGTCGGGACAGGAATTGAAGCTTTCTTT.

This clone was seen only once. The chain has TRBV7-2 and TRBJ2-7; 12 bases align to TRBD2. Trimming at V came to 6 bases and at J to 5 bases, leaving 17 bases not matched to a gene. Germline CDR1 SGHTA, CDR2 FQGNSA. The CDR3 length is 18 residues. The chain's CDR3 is CASRQTSGGYSALHEQYF. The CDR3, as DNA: TGTGCCAGCAGGCAAACTAGCGGGGGGTACTCCGCTTTACACGAGCAGTACTTC.

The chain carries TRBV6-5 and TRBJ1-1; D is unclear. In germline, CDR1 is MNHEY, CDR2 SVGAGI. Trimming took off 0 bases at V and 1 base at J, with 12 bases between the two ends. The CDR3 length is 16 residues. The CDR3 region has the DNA TGTGCCAGCAGTTACTCGAGATCTGGGCGGAACACTGAAGCTTTCTTT. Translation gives CASSYSRSGRNTEAFF.

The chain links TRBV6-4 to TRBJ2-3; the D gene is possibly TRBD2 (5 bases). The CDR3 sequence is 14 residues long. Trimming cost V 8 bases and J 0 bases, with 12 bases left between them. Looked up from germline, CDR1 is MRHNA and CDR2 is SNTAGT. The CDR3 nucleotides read TGTGCCAGCGCTCGGACTGACAGCACAGATACGCAGTATTTT. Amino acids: CASARTDSTDTQYF.

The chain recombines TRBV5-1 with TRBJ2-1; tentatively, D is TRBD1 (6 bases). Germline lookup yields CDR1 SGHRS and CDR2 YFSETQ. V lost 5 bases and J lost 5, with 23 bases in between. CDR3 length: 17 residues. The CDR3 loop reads CASRGALYFVEDNEQFF. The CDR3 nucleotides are TGCGCCAGCAGGGGGGCCTTATACTTTGTGGAAGACAATGAGCAGTTCTTC.

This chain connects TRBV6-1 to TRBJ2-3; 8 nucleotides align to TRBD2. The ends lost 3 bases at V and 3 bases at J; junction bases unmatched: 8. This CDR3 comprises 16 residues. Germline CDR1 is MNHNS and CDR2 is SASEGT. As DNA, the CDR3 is TGTGCCAGCAGTGACGCCACCGGGGGGGAGACAGATACGCAGTATTTT. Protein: CASSDATGGETDTQYF.

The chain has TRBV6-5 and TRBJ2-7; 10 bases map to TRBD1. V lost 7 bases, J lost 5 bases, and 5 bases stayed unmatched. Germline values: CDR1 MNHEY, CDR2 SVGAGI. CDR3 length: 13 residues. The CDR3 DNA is TGTGCCAGCACCCGACAGGGGGCGGACGAGCAGTACTTC. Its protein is CASTRQGADEQYF.

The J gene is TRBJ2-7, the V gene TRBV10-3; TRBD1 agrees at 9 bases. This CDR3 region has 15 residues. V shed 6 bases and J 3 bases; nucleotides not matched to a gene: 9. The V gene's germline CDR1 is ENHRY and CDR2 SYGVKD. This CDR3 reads CAIRGDRETFYEQYF. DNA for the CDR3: TGTGCCATCAGGGGGGACAGGGAGACCTTCTACGAGCAGTACTTC.

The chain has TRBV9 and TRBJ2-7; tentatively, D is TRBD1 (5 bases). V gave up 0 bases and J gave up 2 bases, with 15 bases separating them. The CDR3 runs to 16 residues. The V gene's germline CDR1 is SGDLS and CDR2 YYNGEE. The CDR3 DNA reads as TGTGCCAGCAGCGTAGGAGGCAGGGTTGGTACCTACGAGCAGTACTTC. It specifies CASSVGGRVGTYEQYF. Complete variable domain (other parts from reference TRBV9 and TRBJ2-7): DSGVTQTPKHLITATGQRVTLRCSPRSGDLSVYWYQQSLDQGLQFLIQYYNGEERAKGNILERFSAQQFPDLHSELNLSSLELGDSALYFCASSVGGRVGTYEQYFGPGTRLTVT.

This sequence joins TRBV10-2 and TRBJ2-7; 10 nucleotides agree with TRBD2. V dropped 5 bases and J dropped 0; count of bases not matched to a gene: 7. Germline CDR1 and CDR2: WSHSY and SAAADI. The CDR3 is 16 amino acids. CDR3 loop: CASSLAGDRTSYEQYF. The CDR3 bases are TGCGCCAGCAGTCTAGCGGGGGATAGGACCTCCTACGAGCAGTACTTC.